These 9 T cell receptor beta chains were sequenced from one sample in a study of cytomegalovirus exposure and HLA in healthy donors. Using immunoSEQ multiplex PCR, the repertoire was profiled, and TCRdb retains in-frame clones only, with some absent. Of some 240,000 clones listed, around 87% were seen once; the top ten hold roughly 1.2%. The specimen sequenced was PBMCs. The receptors shown here come from a woman aged 25 to 45 in good health and CMV-seropositive.

The table lists this clone with a few counts. The CDR3 nucleotides read TGCAGCGCAAGGACTAGCGGGACTACCGGGGAGCTGTTTTTT. Its protein product is CSARTSGTTGELFF. This chain joins TRBV29-1 and TRBJ2-2; 12 nucleotides line up with TRBD2. J was trimmed by 5 bases and V by 7 bases; bases with no gene match: 5. The CDR3 has 14 amino acids. Germline loops: CDR1 SQVTM, CDR2 ANQGSEA.

This chain connects TRBV2 to TRBJ2-1; 9 bases are a match to TRBD2. With V trimmed by 4 bases and J by 15 bases, 13 bases remained unmatched. This CDR3 has 14 residues. In germline, CDR1 is SNHLY, CDR2 FYNNEI. The CDR3: CASSALFSGSLGFF. The CDR3 DNA follows: TGTGCCAGCAGTGCCCTGTTTAGCGGGAGCCTTGGGTTCTTC.

The chain couples TRBV10-1 to TRBJ1-1, with D possibly matching TRBD1 (6 bases). Trimming took off 4 bases at V and 3 bases at J, with 12 bases between the two ends. The CDR3 is 14 amino acids. CDR1 WNHNN and CDR2 SYGVQD come from the germline V gene (reference sequence). The CDR3 DNA follows: TGCGCCAGCAGTGCAGGGGTCGGAGACACTGAAGCTTTCTTT. Amino acid sequence: CASSAGVGDTEAFF.

The CDR3 is CATSGMGLEQFF. CDR3 DNA: TGTGCCACCAGCGGAATGGGACTAGAGCAGTTCTTC. This rearrangement joins TRBV15 to TRBJ2-1, with 7 nucleotides matching TRBD2. The CDR3 loop spans 12 amino acids. Germline lookup yields CDR1 LNHNV and CDR2 YYDKDF (reference sequence). V was pared by 5 bases and J by 10 bases, with 5 bases of the junction left unmatched. Full variable domain (rest looked up from reference TRBV15 and TRBJ2-1): DAMVIQNPRYQVTQFGKPVTLSCSQTLNHNVMYWYQQKSSQAPKLLFHYYDKDFNNEADTPDNFQSRRPNTSFCFLDIRSPGLGDTAMYLCATSGMGLEQFFGPGTRLTVL.

The chain combines TRBV11-3 with TRBJ1-1, with TRBD1 identical over 9 bases. Germline V gene sequence: CDR1 SGHNT, CDR2 YENEEA. This CDR3 region has 14 residues. The junction had 6 bases not matched to a gene; V was cut back by 5 bases and J by 5 bases. CDR3 DNA sequence: TGTGCCAGCAGCCCCAGGACAGGGGTGACTGAAGCTTTCTTT. This sequence encodes CASSPRTGVTEAFF.

The chain recombines TRBV30 with TRBJ1-1; no clear D. CDR1 is GTSNPN, CDR2 SVGIG, per germline (reference sequence). CDR3 length: 11 amino acids. V was shortened by 0 bases and J by 6 bases, with 5 bases between the two germline ends. The chain's CDR3 is CAWSVSSEAFF. CDR3 bases: TGTGCCTGGAGTGTATCGTCTGAAGCTTTCTTT.

In its sample, this clone was seen a few times. The chain recombines TRBV18 with TRBJ1-5; TRBD1 might be the D (5 bases). V lost 3 bases to trimming and J lost 9 bases, with 12 bases between them. This CDR3 has 13 residues. The germline V gene has CDR1 KGHSH and CDR2 LQKENI. The CDR3 DNA reads TGTGCCAGCTCACCCTCAGGGCGGGGGCCCCAGCATTTT. Translation: CASSPSGRGPQHF.

The V and J genes are TRBV5-1 and TRBJ2-5; D is possibly TRBD2 (5 bases). Germline V gene data show CDR1 as SGHRS and CDR2 as YFSETQ. Trimming took off 7 bases at V and 1 base at J, with 11 bases between the two ends. The CDR3 loop spans 13 amino acids. The CDR3 reads CASRLGVQETQYF. CDR3 in DNA: TGCGCCAGCCGCCTGGGAGTCCAAGAGACCCAGTACTTC.

The V gene is TRBV4-1, the J gene TRBJ2-1; 13 nucleotides match TRBD2. The CDR3 has 17 residues. The V gene end was trimmed by 8 bases and the J gene end by 12 bases; junction bases not matched to a gene: 19. Germline loops: CDR1 MGHRA, CDR2 YSYEKL. The chain's CDR3 is CASLPRTGTSGKIGQFF. The CDR3 region has the DNA TGCGCCAGCCTTCCGAGAACCGGGACTAGCGGGAAGATAGGGCAGTTCTTC.